Following are 25 T cell receptor beta chains from one sample sequenced in a study of OX40 agonist ivuxolimab in advanced cancers. Clones were read by immunoSEQ multiplex PCR, and TCRdb kept only the in-frame ones, dropping some. The table shows 30,000 to 35,000 clones, with 70% to 90% occurring only once. The material sequenced was CD4+ or CD8+ T cells sorted from blood, taken in a trial of the OX40 agonist ivuxolimab. These receptors were obtained from an adult with an advanced solid tumor such as melanoma, head and neck, liver or kidney cancer.

The rearrangement links TRBV7-2 to TRBJ2-3; D possibly corresponds to TRBD2 (5 bases). CDR3 size: 20 residues. The V gene lost 0 bases and the J gene lost 6 bases, with 28 bases spanning the gap. CDR1 and CDR2 (germline): SGHTA, FQGNSA. CDR3 sequence: CASSLARWTAGLKGTDTQYF. CDR3 nucleotides: TGTGCCAGCAGCTTAGCCCGATGGACGGCGGGCCTTAAAGGTACCGATACGCAGTATTTT. The full variable domain, with the rest looked up from reference TRBV7-2 and TRBJ2-3, is GAGVSQSPSNKVTEKGKDVELRCDPISGHTALYWYRQSLGQGLEFLIYFQGNSAPDKSGLPSDRFSAERTGGSVSTLTIQRTQQEDSAVYLCASSLARWTAGLKGTDTQYFGPGTRLTVL.

This clone was picked up a small number of times. V gene TRBV6-1 combines with J gene TRBJ2-7; D uncertain. The CDR3 contains 15 residues. The V and J ends lost 1 base and 7 bases respectively, with 17 bases between them. Germline lookup yields CDR1 MNHNS and CDR2 SASEGT. CDR3 region: CASSEGNRVSREQYF. The DNA of the CDR3 is TGTGCCAGCAGTGAAGGCAATCGGGTCTCGAGAGAGCAGTACTTC.

The chain is built from TRBV9 and TRBJ2-5; the D is unclear. The CDR3 sequence is 14 residues long. The V gene lost 0 bases and the J gene lost 2 bases, with 8 bases spanning the gap. Germline loops: CDR1 SGDLS, CDR2 YYNGEE. CDR3 residues: CASSVDFGQETQYF. CDR3 nucleotide sequence: TGTGCCAGCAGCGTAGACTTTGGTCAAGAGACCCAGTACTTC.

J is TRBJ1-4 and V is TRBV2; 7 bases match TRBD1. With 5 bases clipped from V and 3 bases from J, the junction kept 6 bases outside the gene matches. The V gene's germline CDR1 is SNHLY and CDR2 FYNNEI. CDR3 length: 15 residues. CDR3 in amino acids: CASSPWTGANEKLFF. For the CDR3, the DNA is TGTGCCAGCAGTCCTTGGACAGGCGCTAATGAAAAACTGTTTTTT.

The chain uses TRBV11-1 and TRBJ2-1; D possibly corresponds to TRBD2 (6 bases). With 3 bases removed from V and 9 bases from J, the gap between germline ends came to 12 bases. Per germline, CDR1 SGHAT and CDR2 FQDESV (reference sequence). The CDR3 contains 13 residues. The CDR3 loop reads CASSFGGLAEQFF. The CDR3 DNA is TGTGCCAGCAGCTTCGGGGGTCTTGCTGAGCAGTTCTTC.

The chain uses TRBV6-6 and TRBJ2-3; D remains ambiguous. Germline V gene sequence: CDR1 MNHNY, CDR2 SVGAGI (reference sequence). CDR3 length: 13 residues. The V gene lost 2 bases and the J gene lost 5 bases, with 8 bases spanning the gap. The DNA for the CDR3 is TGTGCCAGCAGTTACGTACCCCAAGATACGCAGTATTTT. The encoded protein is CASSYVPQDTQYF.

V is TRBV14 and J is TRBJ2-7; D is unresolved. Germline assignment: CDR1 SGHDN and CDR2 FVKESK. The V end lost 3 bases, the J end lost 4 bases, and 7 bases lay between the germline ends. The CDR3 extends over 12 amino acids. CDR3: CASSHSAYEQYF. For the CDR3, the DNA is TGTGCCAGCAGCCACTCAGCTTACGAGCAGTACTTC.

This sequence joins TRBV11-2 and TRBJ1-1, with 8 bases aligning to TRBD1. The CDR3 has 15 residues. With V trimmed by 5 bases and J by 0 bases, 5 bases remained unmatched. Germline assignment: CDR1 SGHAT and CDR2 FQNNGV. The CDR3 DNA sequence: TGTGCCAGCAGCCCCTGGACAGGGCTGAACACTGAAGCTTTCTTT. Translation gives CASSPWTGLNTEAFF.

The chain links TRBV6-1 to TRBJ2-2; TRBD2 matches 7 bases. Unmatched junction bases numbered 6, after V lost 2 bases and J lost 6 bases. Germline CDR1 MNHNS, CDR2 SASEGT. The CDR3 is made up of 15 amino acids. The CDR3 region is CASSEYGGGPGELFF. The CDR3 coding sequence is TGTGCCAGCAGTGAATACGGGGGAGGGCCCGGGGAGCTGTTTTTT.

The chain carries TRBV6-1 and TRBJ2-7; TRBD2 is a possible D gene (5 bases). V lost 5 bases to trimming and J lost 4 bases, with 15 bases between them. Per germline, CDR1 MNHNS and CDR2 SASEGT. The CDR3 length is 14 residues. CDR3 nucleotides: TGTGCCAGCAGTCCCCGGGCGGGCGAATACGAGCAGTACTTC. It translates to CASSPRAGEYEQYF.

The chain employs TRBV10-3 and TRBJ1-2; D is perhaps TRBD1 (5 bases). Germline lookup yields CDR1 ENHRY and CDR2 SYGVKD. CDR3 length: 16 residues. V lost 6 bases, J lost 4 bases, and 21 bases lay in between. CDR3: CAISLDSGQGFYGYTF. The CDR3 DNA sequence: TGTGCCATCAGCCTTGATTCGGGGCAGGGATTCTATGGCTACACCTTC.

The chain recombines TRBV27 with TRBJ1-2; possible D gene TRBD1, 5 bases. Germline V gene lookup returns CDR1 MNHEY and CDR2 SMNVEV (reference sequence). CDR3 length: 11 amino acids. Trimming left V 4 bases short and J 8 bases short, with 8 bases between. The CDR3 here is CASSSRDGYTF. CDR3 coding DNA: TGTGCCAGCAGTTCCAGGGACGGCTACACCTTC.

This chain links TRBV4-3 with TRBJ2-3; 9 bases align to TRBD2. V was clipped by 0 bases and J by 2 bases; unmatched bases: 6. CDR3 length: 17 amino acids. CDR1 is LGHNA and CDR2 is YSLEER in the germline V gene. The CDR3 sequence is CASSQDWPSGDTDTQYF. Written as DNA, the CDR3 is TGCGCCAGCAGCCAAGACTGGCCTAGCGGGGACACAGATACGCAGTATTTT.

This clone was observed a handful of times. J is TRBJ2-7 and V is TRBV7-9, with 16 bases identical to TRBD2. V shed 6 bases, J shed 4 bases, and the junction held 12 bases outside the gene matches. Per germline, CDR1 SEHNR and CDR2 FQNEAQ (reference sequence). The CDR3 length is 18 residues. CDR3 coding DNA: TGTGCCAGCAGTCCGAATGGGACTAGCGGGAGGGCCTCGTACGAGCAGTACTTC. Protein product: CASSPNGTSGRASYEQYF.

The chain employs TRBV30 and TRBJ2-1; 7 positions agree with TRBD1. Trimming at V came to 2 bases and at J to 10 bases, leaving 11 bases not matched to a gene. CDR1 is GTSNPN and CDR2 is SVGIG in the germline V gene (reference sequence). CDR3 length equals 14 residues. CDR3 sequence: CAWSTLGGGAEQFF. The DNA for the CDR3 is TGTGCCTGGAGTACGCTAGGGGGCGGAGCGGAGCAGTTCTTC.

This chain uses TRBV7-2 with TRBJ2-5; TRBD2 aligns across 9 bases. The CDR3 is made up of 14 amino acids. CDR1 and CDR2 (germline): SGHTA, FQGNSA. The V gene end was trimmed by 1 base and the J gene end by 4 bases; junction bases not matched to a gene: 1. For the CDR3, the DNA is TGTGCCAGCAGCTTAGAACTAGCGGGAGAGACCCAGTACTTC. It is translated as CASSLELAGETQYF.

The chain carries TRBV9 and TRBJ2-2; D not resolved. The germline V gene encodes CDR1 SGDLS and CDR2 YYNGEE. This CDR3 is built from 16 residues. The V end was cut by 0 bases, the J end by 1 base, with 10 bases between. This CDR3 reads CASSVAPEENTGELFF. DNA of the CDR3: TGTGCCAGCAGCGTAGCACCGGAAGAGAACACCGGGGAGCTGTTTTTT.

The chain has TRBV7-2 and TRBJ2-7; tentatively, D is TRBD1 or TRBD2 (5 bases each). The CDR3 contains 13 residues. Germline V gene lookup returns CDR1 SGHTA and CDR2 FQGNSA. The V end lost 1 base, the J end lost 6 bases, and 10 bases lay between the germline ends. This CDR3 reads CASSLVGTGEQYF. Here the CDR3 DNA reads TGTGCCAGCAGCTTAGTTGGGACGGGCGAGCAGTACTTC. Using reference TRBV7-2 and TRBJ2-7 for the parts outside the CDR3, the full variable domain is GAGVSQSPSNKVTEKGKDVELRCDPISGHTALYWYRQSLGQGLEFLIYFQGNSAPDKSGLPSDRFSAERTGGSVSTLTIQRTQQEDSAVYLCASSLVGTGEQYFGPGTRLTVT.

DNA of the CDR3: TGTGCCAGCAGTTACAATAGCGGTGGCTATGGCTACACCTTC. Its protein is CASSYNSGGYGYTF. This chain joins TRBV6-5 and TRBJ1-2, with D uncertain. Per germline, CDR1 MNHEY and CDR2 SVGAGI. This CDR3 is built from 14 residues. The germline V and J ends were trimmed by 2 bases and 4 bases, with 11 bases remaining between them.

The chain combines TRBV5-6 with TRBJ2-2; maybe TRBD1 (6 bases). The CDR3 totals 14 residues. Trimming shortened V by 5 bases and J by 5 bases, and 13 bases separated the two germline ends. Germline CDR1 and CDR2: SGHDT and YYEEEE. CDR3 protein: CASSQRTETGELFF. The CDR3 region has the DNA TGTGCCAGCAGTCAAAGGACAGAAACCGGGGAGCTGTTTTTT. The full variable domain, with the rest looked up from reference TRBV5-6 and TRBJ2-2, is DAGVTQSPTHLIKTRGQQVTLRCSPKSGHDTVSWYQQALGQGPQFIFQYYEEEERQRGNFPDRFSGHQFPNYSSELNVNALLLGDSALYLCASSQRTETGELFFGEGSRLTVL.

The chain employs TRBV7-6 and TRBJ1-1, with D possibly being TRBD1 (5 bases). Trimming shortened V by 5 bases and J by 5 bases, and 15 bases separated the two germline ends. CDR3 length equals 14 residues. Germline V gene sequence: CDR1 SGHVS, CDR2 FNYEAQ. Written as DNA, the CDR3 is TGTGCCAGCAGCCCAGGCGGGGGTGGAACTGAAGCTTTCTTT. This gives the protein CASSPGGGGTEAFF.

The rearrangement links TRBV6-6 to TRBJ1-2, with D possibly matching TRBD1 (6 bases). V dropped 2 bases and J dropped 3 bases, with 7 bases sitting between them. From germline, CDR1 is MNHNY and CDR2 SVGAGI (reference sequence). This CDR3 has 13 amino acids. The CDR3 loop is CASSYPGDYGYTF. The CDR3 DNA is TGTGCCAGCAGTTACCCAGGGGACTATGGCTACACCTTC.

The rearrangement uses TRBV27 and TRBJ2-1, with TRBD1 identical over 8 bases. The CDR3 has 15 amino acids. The trim removed 5 bases at V and 8 bases at J, leaving 11 bases unmatched. Per the germline V gene, CDR1 is MNHEY and CDR2 is SMNVEV (reference sequence). For the CDR3, the DNA is TGTGCCAGCAGTCCCGGGACAGGTTCGTACGATGAGCAGTTCTTC. Protein product: CASSPGTGSYDEQFF.

This clone was seen just once. CDR3 DNA sequence: TGTGCCAGCAGACTAAGACTAGCGGGAAACAATGAGCAGTTCTTC. Amino acid sequence: CASRLRLAGNNEQFF. The chain combines TRBV7-8 with TRBJ2-1; 11 bases map to TRBD2. J was trimmed by 5 bases and V by 6 bases; bases with no gene match: 6. The CDR3 has 15 residues. Germline V lookup: CDR1 SGHVS, CDR2 FQNEAQ.

This clone has only one observation. The chain carries TRBV11-2 and TRBJ2-2; 13 nucleotides line up with TRBD2. Trimming cost V 5 bases and J 4 bases; bases outside gene matches: 7. Germline V gives CDR1 SGHAT, CDR2 FQNNGV. CDR3 length: 17 amino acids. DNA of the CDR3: TGTGCCAGCAGCCCTGGACTAGCGGGAGAGGTCACCGGGGAGCTGTTTTTT. Protein product: CASSPGLAGEVTGELFF.